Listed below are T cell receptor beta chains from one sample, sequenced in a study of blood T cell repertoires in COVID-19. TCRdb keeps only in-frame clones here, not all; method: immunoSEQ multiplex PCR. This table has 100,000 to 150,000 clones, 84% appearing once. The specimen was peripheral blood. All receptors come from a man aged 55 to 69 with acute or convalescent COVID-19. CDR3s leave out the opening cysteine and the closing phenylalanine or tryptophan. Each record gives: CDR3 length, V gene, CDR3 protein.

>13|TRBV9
ASSVGGGANDGYT
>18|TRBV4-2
ASSQVGLLAGAWGTDTQY
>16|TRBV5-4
ASSPRQGEGSGANVLT
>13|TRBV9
ASSVGEGGNQPQH
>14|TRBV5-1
ASSLDAGASYNEQF
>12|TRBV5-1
ASSLDAVNTEAF
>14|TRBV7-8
ASSLAQLAGFNEQF
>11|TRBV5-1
ASKQGAWDEQY
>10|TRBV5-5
ASSLGTVEQY
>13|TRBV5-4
ASSFDRGEWETQY
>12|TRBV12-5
ASGLDQGYNEQF
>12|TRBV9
ASSKTGTKETQY
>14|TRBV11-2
ASSFRTSGGAGELF
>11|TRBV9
ASSADSVYGYT
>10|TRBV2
ASRDRNYGYT
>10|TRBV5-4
ASSLDGDGYT
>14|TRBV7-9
ASSLILAGSSSEQY
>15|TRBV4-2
ASSQDYQGANTGELF
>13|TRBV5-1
ASSLAGTGLYEQY
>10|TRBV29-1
SVILVTETQY
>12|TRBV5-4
ASSLTQGNNEQF
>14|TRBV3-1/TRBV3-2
ASSQLPGQGNSPLH
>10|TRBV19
ASSISRETQY
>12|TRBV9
ASSVGGQHYEQY
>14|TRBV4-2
ASSQEGTSGYNEQF
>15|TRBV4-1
ASSQVELADSTDTQY
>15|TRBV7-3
ASSATGGEGANTEAF
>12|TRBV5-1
ASVQGADTGELF
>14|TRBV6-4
ASREGQGLDNSPLH
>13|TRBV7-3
ASSLFPQGQETQY
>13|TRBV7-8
ASSLVPLGGNTIY
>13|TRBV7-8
ASSPQGANTYEQY
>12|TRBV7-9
ASSSASPGEKLF
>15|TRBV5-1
ASSLLQTGLRDSPLH
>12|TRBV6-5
ASSPRGVGEKLF
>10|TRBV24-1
ATSIVGGTQY
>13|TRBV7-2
ASSLGRGHSTEAF
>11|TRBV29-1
SGLSGQGSEAF
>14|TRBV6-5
ASSYSIPATNEKLF
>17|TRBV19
ASSMDGTSGSSRTDTQY
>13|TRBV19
ASSIANGGWETQY
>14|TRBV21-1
ASSTGAISYNSPLH
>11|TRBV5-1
ASSVTRSETQY
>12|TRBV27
ASSFQGRTDTQY
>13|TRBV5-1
ASSLTGLDNQPQH
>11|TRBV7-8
AAGDSVYNEQF
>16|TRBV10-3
AISLGQGEYRKPYEQY
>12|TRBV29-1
SVEKRGGPDTQY
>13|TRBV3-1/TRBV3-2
ASSPTSGGRNIQY
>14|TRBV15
ATRNEREGRWNEQF
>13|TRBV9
ASSLGQISYNEQF
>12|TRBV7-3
ASSYTPRTDTQY
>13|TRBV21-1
ASSKVGQGYQPQH
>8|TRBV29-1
SAKNTEAF
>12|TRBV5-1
ASSPGGGRYEQY
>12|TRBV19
ASSLQGRIYEQY
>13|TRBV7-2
ASSLHSSNTGELF
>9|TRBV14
ASSQGFVCT
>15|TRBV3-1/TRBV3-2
ASSQDGLAPGWYEQY
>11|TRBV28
AGSQTLGYGYT